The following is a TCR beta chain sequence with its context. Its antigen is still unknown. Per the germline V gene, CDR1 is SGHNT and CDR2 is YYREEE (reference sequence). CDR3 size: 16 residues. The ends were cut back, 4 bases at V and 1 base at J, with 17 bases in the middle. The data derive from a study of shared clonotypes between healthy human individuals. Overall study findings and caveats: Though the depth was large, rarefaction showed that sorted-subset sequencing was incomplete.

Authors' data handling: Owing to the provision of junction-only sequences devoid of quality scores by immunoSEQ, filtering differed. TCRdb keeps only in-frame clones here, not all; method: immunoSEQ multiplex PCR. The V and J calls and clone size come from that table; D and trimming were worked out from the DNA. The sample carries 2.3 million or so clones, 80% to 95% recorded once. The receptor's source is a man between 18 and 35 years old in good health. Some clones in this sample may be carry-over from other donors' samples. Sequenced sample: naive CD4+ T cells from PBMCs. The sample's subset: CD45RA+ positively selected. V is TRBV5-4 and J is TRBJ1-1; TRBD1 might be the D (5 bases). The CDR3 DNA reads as TGTGCCAGCAGCACTGGGGGTGGGCCGGGGAACACTGAAGCTTTCTTT. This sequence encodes CASSTGGGPGNTEAFF.